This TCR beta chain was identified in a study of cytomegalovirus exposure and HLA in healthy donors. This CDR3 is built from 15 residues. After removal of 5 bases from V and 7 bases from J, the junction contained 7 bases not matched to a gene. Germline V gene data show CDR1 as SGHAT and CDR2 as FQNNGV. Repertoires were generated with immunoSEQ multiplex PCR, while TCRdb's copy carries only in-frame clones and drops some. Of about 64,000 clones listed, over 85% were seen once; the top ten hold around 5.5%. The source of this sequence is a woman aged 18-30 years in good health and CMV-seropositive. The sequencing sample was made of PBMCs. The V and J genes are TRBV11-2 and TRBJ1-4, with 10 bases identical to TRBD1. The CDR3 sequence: CASSPWTGGVEKLFF. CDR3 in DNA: TGTGCCAGCAGCCCGTGGACAGGGGGGGTTGAAAAACTGTTTTTT.